Here is one T cell receptor (beta chain) with its context. No antigen is known for it. The table came from immunoSEQ multiplex PCR; TCRdb's copy has only in-frame clones and leaves some out. Altogether about 23,000 clones are present, roughly 87% being singletons, with the ten largest covering about 31%. This sample stems from a study of T cells in localized non-small cell lung cancer. Study results and caveats: Among the tissues sampled, uninvolved adjacent lung had the highest T cell clonality, above tumor. Elevated blood T cell density was associated with longer overall survival.

The sequence derives from a male donor aged 60 or older with stage I squamous cell lung carcinoma. Sequenced here: peripheral blood, sampled before any cancer treatment.

The CDR3 loop is CASSSSGGFSRYTF. The CDR3 coding sequence is TGTGCCAGCAGCTCGTCCGGGGGTTTTAGTCGCTACACCTTC. J is TRBJ1-2 and V is TRBV7-2, with D possibly TRBD1 on 5 matching bases. V lost 4 bases and J 9 bases, leaving 18 bases between the germline ends. The CDR3 has 14 amino acids. The V gene's germline CDR1 is SGHTA and CDR2 FQGNSA.